This TCR beta chain is from a study of post-analysis software for immune sequencing data. Overall study findings and caveats: Versus controls, multiple sclerosis patients showed significantly lower diversity (normalized Chao1). Strong co-clustering by F measure was evident for samples that had been prepared in the same batch. Controls showed lower frequencies than patients for several TRBV segments, and TRBV5-6, TRBV5-1 and TRBV20-1 were among these.

Included in the TCR beta cDNA libraries were unique molecular identifiers. TCRdb fed the PCR reads into MiXCR, producing one record per CDR3 protein. Of 700,000 to 800,000 distinct CDR3 sequences in the sample, approximately 30% were seen once. The germline V gene has CDR1 MNHEY and CDR2 SVGAGI. The CDR3 runs to 14 residues. V lost 4 bases to trimming and J lost 4 bases; unmatched junction nucleotides: 6. As for this clonotype: Its antigen is not known.

Sequenced sample: blood. V is TRBV6-5 and J is TRBJ2-7; 8 bases line up with TRBD2. The clonotype originates from a girl between 10 and 17 years old with multiple sclerosis. CDR3 sequence: CASSSRTSRYEQYF. CDR3 in DNA: TGTGCCAGCAGTTCGAGGACTAGCAGATACGAGCAGTACTTC.